The rows below give T cell receptor beta chains drawn from one sample of a study of control samples from healthy donors and cancer patients. Sequenced by immunoSEQ multiplex PCR; TCRdb stores in-frame clones only, minus some. The sample holds approximately 130,000 clones; approximately 90% are singletons and the top ten take around an eighth. Source material: blood. The receptors originated from a man aged 25 to 45 in good health. Each CDR3 is given with its conserved first and last residue. Each record gives: clone size, D gene, CDR3 length, J gene, V gene, CDR3 DNA, CDR3 protein. D genes are given only for firm matches. Clone sizes are given selectively: once, few, many, or a class where the clone is expanded.

.	TRBD1	15	TRBJ1-1	TRBV2	TGTGCCAGCAGTGATCCCAGGGGGATTAACACTGAAGCTTTCTTT	CASSDPRGINTEAFF
.	.	15	TRBJ2-5	TRBV5-1	TGCGCCAGCAGCTTGGAGGGGGGGGGCCGAGAGACCCAGTACTTC	CASSLEGGGRETQYF
.	.	14	TRBJ1-1	TRBV7-3	TGTGCCAGCAGCTTAAGTACAGCGAACACTGAAGCTTTCTTT	CASSLSTANTEAFF
.	.	15	TRBJ2-4	TRBV7-9	TGTGCCAGCAGCCCATCGGACGAGGCCAAAAACATTCAGTACTTC	CASSPSDEAKNIQYF
.	.	14	TRBJ2-5	TRBV15	TGTGCCACCAGCAGAGATAGGGGCTCGGAGACCCAGTACTTC	CATSRDRGSETQYF
once	TRBD1	14	TRBJ1-2	TRBV30	TGTGCCTGGAGTACGGCAGGGGGCCTCTATGGCTACACCTTC	CAWSTAGGLYGYTF
.	TRBD1	15	TRBJ1-3	TRBV12-5	TGTGCTAGTGGTTTGCCCCGGACAGGGCCCAACACCATATATTTT	CASGLPRTGPNTIYF
.	.	14	TRBJ1-5	TRBV6-5	TGTGCCAGCTCACAGGAGCAGGGCAATCAGCCCCAGCATTTT	CASSQEQGNQPQHF
.	TRBD1	13	TRBJ2-7	TRBV7-3	TGTGCCAGCAGCCCGGACAGGAAAAGGGAGCAGTACTTC	CASSPDRKREQYF
.	TRBD1	14	TRBJ1-2	TRBV19	TGTGCCAGTAGCCTAGACAGGGGAGGGTATGGCTACACCTTC	CASSLDRGGYGYTF
.	.	12	TRBJ1-1	TRBV4-2	TGTGCCAGCAGCCCACTTAACGCTGAAGCTTTCTTT	CASSPLNAEAFF
.	.	16	TRBJ1-1	TRBV21-1	TGTGCCAGCTTCCCTGGGCAGGGCCCGATGAACACTGAAGCTTTCTTT	CASFPGQGPMNTEAFF
.	TRBD1	14	TRBJ2-1	TRBV30	TGTGCCTGGAGTGCGACAGGGGACTACAATGAGCAGTTCTTC	CAWSATGDYNEQFF
.	.	12	TRBJ1-4	TRBV6-5	TGTGCCAGCAGAACAGTCGATGAAAAACTGTTTTTT	CASRTVDEKLFF
.	TRBD1	13	TRBJ1-1	TRBV7-9	TGTGCCAGCGGAGGACAGGGGAAATCGGAAGCTTTCTTT	CASGGQGKSEAFF
.	TRBD1	13	TRBJ1-1	TRBV29-1	TGCAGCGTTACAGGGGCGCTGAACACTGAAGCTTTCTTT	CSVTGALNTEAFF